Presented here are 24 T cell receptor beta chains from one specimen sequenced in a study of identical twins. TCRdb passed the 5' RACE reads through MiXCR, listing each CDR3 protein once. The repertoire holds hundreds of thousands of distinct CDR3 sequences, with about 20% as singletons. This same sample was also part of a study on T cells expressing NK-cell markers.

The sequenced material came from PBMCs. These TCRs come from a woman aged 18-29 years in good health.

The rearrangement links TRBV12-3 or TRBV12-4 to TRBJ2-3; D ambiguous. The V gene lost 3 bases and the J gene lost 3 bases, with 16 bases spanning the gap. The CDR3 covers 16 residues. CDR3 nucleotide sequence: TGTGCCAGCAGTTTGAGAGGACCGACTCGTACAGATACGCAGTATTTT. This codes for CASSLRGPTRTDTQYF.

This clonotype was found many times. The gene calls are TRBV12-3 or TRBV12-4 and TRBJ2-3; D is unclear. There are 11 residues in the CDR3. Between the trimmed V and J ends, which lost 3 bases and 7 bases, there was a span of 5 bases. CDR3 in amino acids: CASSFLNTQYF. DNA of the CDR3: TGTGCCAGCAGTTTTCTGAATACGCAGTATTTT.

The V gene is TRBV29-1, the J gene TRBJ1-1; 10 nucleotides line up with TRBD1. The length of the CDR3 is 17 residues. Germline CDR1 SQVTM, CDR2 ANQGSEA. V shed 4 bases, J shed 5 bases, and the junction held 16 bases outside the gene matches. The CDR3 loop is CSVGSEGDRGRGTEAFF. The CDR3 DNA follows: TGCAGCGTTGGAAGCGAAGGGGACAGGGGCCGAGGAACTGAAGCTTTCTTT.

This chain joins TRBV14 and TRBJ2-5; D remains unclear. CDR1 SGHDN and CDR2 FVKESK come from the germline V gene. The CDR3 loop spans 13 amino acids. The V end lost 0 bases, the J end lost 5 bases, and 7 bases lay between the germline ends. As DNA, the CDR3 is TGTGCCAGCAGCCAAGAACAGAGGGAGACCCAGTACTTC. Its translation: CASSQEQRETQYF.

V and J are TRBV12-3 or TRBV12-4 and TRBJ2-1; D gene uncertain. CDR3 length: 11 amino acids. Trimming took 6 bases from V and 7 from J, leaving 7 bases between them. The CDR3 sequence is CASRDANEQFF. In DNA form, the CDR3 reads TGTGCCAGCAGGGATGCGAATGAGCAGTTCTTC.

This clonotype has a count of ten or more. V is TRBV12-3 or TRBV12-4 and J is TRBJ1-5; 7 bases agree with TRBD1. The ends lost 5 bases at V and 5 bases at J; junction bases unmatched: 6. The CDR3 extends over 14 amino acids. The CDR3 sequence is CASSEDRRDQPQHF. The CDR3 coding sequence is TGTGCCAGCAGTGAGGACAGGCGAGATCAGCCCCAGCATTTT.

This clonotype occurred many times. J is TRBJ2-2 and V is TRBV20-1, with a possible D match to TRBD2 (5 bases). Germline values: CDR1 DFQATT, CDR2 SNEGSKA (reference sequence). V gave up 4 bases and J gave up 1 base, with 13 bases separating them. The CDR3 runs to 15 residues. Here the CDR3 DNA reads TGCAGTGCTATTAAAAGCGGCGAGAACACCGGGGAGCTGTTTTTT. Translation: CSAIKSGENTGELFF.

In this sample, this clonotype turned up a few times. The chain has TRBV9 and TRBJ2-1, with TRBD1 matching over 7 bases. Germline loops: CDR1 SGDLS, CDR2 YYNGEE. Trimming removed 4 bases from V and 0 bases from J; junction bases left unmatched: 7. CDR3 length: 16 amino acids. In DNA, the CDR3 is TGTGCCAGCAGCCCCCAGACAGGGAGCTCCTACAATGAGCAGTTCTTC. Its protein is CASSPQTGSSYNEQFF.

The chain couples TRBV7-2 to TRBJ1-1; TRBD1 agrees at 8 bases. Germline assignment: CDR1 SGHTA and CDR2 FQGNSA. V lost 4 bases, J lost 4 bases, and 5 bases stayed unmatched. The length of the CDR3 is 14 residues. The chain's CDR3 is CASSSTTGGTEAFF. The DNA of the CDR3 is TGTGCCAGCAGCTCCACTACAGGGGGCACTGAAGCTTTCTTT.

This chain uses TRBV20-1 with TRBJ2-3; D is uncertain. Germline-derived CDR1 and CDR2 are DFQATT and SNEGSKA (reference sequence). This CDR3 has 13 amino acids. The V end lost 5 bases, the J end lost 0 bases, and 9 bases lay between the germline ends. CDR3 protein: CSAERLSTDTQYF. The CDR3 coding sequence is TGCAGTGCTGAGCGCCTAAGCACAGATACGCAGTATTTT.

J is TRBJ2-2 and V is TRBV12-3 or TRBV12-4, with D perhaps matching TRBD1 (8 bases). Deletions cut 5 bases from V and 7 bases from J, with 14 bases between. This CDR3 has 14 amino acids. The CDR3 sequence: CASSRQGRGGELFF. The CDR3 DNA follows: TGTGCCAGCAGTCGACAGGGGAGGGGCGGGGAGCTGTTTTTT.

The gene calls are TRBV20-1 and TRBJ2-1; possibly TRBD2 for D (6 bases). V was trimmed by 4 bases and J by 4 bases, leaving 8 bases between them. The CDR3 contains 12 residues. CDR1 and CDR2 (germline): DFQATT, SNEGSKA (reference sequence). CDR3 in DNA: TGCAGTGCTACGGAGGGGTACAATGAGCAGTTCTTC. Amino acid sequence: CSATEGYNEQFF.

This clonotype appeared a few times. V usage is TRBV18 and J usage is TRBJ2-1, with D maybe TRBD2 (6 bases). Germline CDR1 is KGHSH and CDR2 is LQKENI. V gave up 6 bases and J gave up 8 bases, with 14 bases separating them. The CDR3 runs 13 residues. CDR3 nucleotides: TGTGCCAGCTCCCCAGCGGAGGGTTATGAGCAGTTCTTC. Translation: CASSPAEGYEQFF.

The sample holds a few counts of this clonotype. J is TRBJ2-1 and V is TRBV2; 9 bases match TRBD1. Germline V gene lookup returns CDR1 SNHLY and CDR2 FYNNEI. The ends lost 3 bases at V and 14 bases at J; junction bases unmatched: 5. This CDR3 is 12 amino acids long. The CDR3 DNA reads as TGTGCCAGCAGTGATGGGACAGGGACGGAGTTCTTC. It specifies CASSDGTGTEFF.

The chain is built from TRBV7-2 and TRBJ2-1; D ambiguous. The CDR3 loop spans 15 amino acids. Germline V gene sequence: CDR1 SGHTA, CDR2 FQGNSA. Trimming took 4 bases from V and 0 from J, leaving 10 bases between them. CDR3 sequence reads: CASSYEPASYNEQFF. The CDR3 nucleotides read TGTGCCAGCAGCTACGAGCCCGCCTCCTACAATGAGCAGTTCTTC.

V gene TRBV4-3 combines with J gene TRBJ2-7; D is unclear. The germline V gene encodes CDR1 LGHNA and CDR2 YSLEER. The CDR3 contains 14 residues. Trimming took off 1 base at V and 2 bases at J, with 9 bases between the two ends. CDR3 nucleotide sequence: TGCGCCAGCAGCCAAGCGGCAGGTCCCTACGAGCAGTACTTC. Protein: CASSQAAGPYEQYF.

Only a few counts were recorded for this clonotype. The CDR3 nucleotides are TGTGCCAGCAGTTCTACAGGGGGGCAAAAGAACAATGAGCAGTTCTTC. Encoded protein: CASSSTGGQKNNEQFF. The rearrangement joins TRBV6-5 to TRBJ2-1, with 8 bases lining up with TRBD1. The V and J ends lost 4 bases and 5 bases, in that order; junction bases with no gene match: 10. The CDR3 has 16 amino acids. The germline V gene has CDR1 MNHEY and CDR2 SVGAGI.

The V and J genes are TRBV6-1 and TRBJ1-3; TRBD1 might be the D (6 bases). This CDR3 region has 16 residues. V lost 6 bases to trimming and J lost 2 bases, with 17 bases between them. Germline assignment: CDR1 MNHNS and CDR2 SASEGT. The CDR3 nucleotides are TGTGCCAGCAGCAATCCTCACAGGGACCCTGGAAACACCATATATTTT. This codes for CASSNPHRDPGNTIYF.

The DNA for the CDR3 is TGTGCCAGCAGCGCGGACAGCCCAGTACCCTACGAGCAGTACTTC. It specifies CASSADSPVPYEQYF. The chain links TRBV27 to TRBJ2-7, with a weak D call TRBD1 (6 bases). In germline, CDR1 is MNHEY, CDR2 SMNVEV (reference sequence). V was clipped by 6 bases and J by 2 bases, with 17 bases between them. This CDR3 contains 15 residues.

V usage is TRBV28 and J usage is TRBJ2-3, with TRBD2 matching over 8 bases. Germline V gene lookup returns CDR1 MDHEN and CDR2 SYDVKM. V lost 5 bases, J lost 3 bases, and 10 bases stayed unmatched. The CDR3 sequence is 16 residues long. The CDR3 region has the DNA TGTGCCAGCAGTCAATTTATAGCGGGGTTAACAGATACGCAGTATTTT. Translation: CASSQFIAGLTDTQYF.

This clonotype was seen at least ten times. The V call is TRBV6-5, the J call TRBJ2-1; D perhaps matches TRBD2 (5 bases). Germline V gene sequence: CDR1 MNHEY, CDR2 SVGAGI. CDR3 length: 15 residues. Trimming shortened V by 0 bases and J by 4 bases, and 10 bases separated the two germline ends. The CDR3 bases are TGTGCCAGCAGTTACTCGGCGGGCTCGTACAATGAGCAGTTCTTC. This translates into CASSYSAGSYNEQFF.

This clonotype was recorded at least ten times. The CDR3 DNA reads TGTGCCAGCATCTTCGGGGCAGGGCAGGCCGGGGAGCTGTTTTTT. This sequence encodes CASIFGAGQAGELFF. V and J are TRBV6-1 and TRBJ2-2, with D tentatively TRBD1 or TRBD2 (5 bases each). Germline CDR1 and CDR2: MNHNS and SASEGT. V was trimmed by 7 bases and J by 6 bases, leaving 18 bases between them. The CDR3 consists of 15 residues.

The table lists this clonotype with a few counts. The J gene is TRBJ1-5, the V gene TRBV12-3 or TRBV12-4; D uncertain. V lost 6 bases, J lost 7 bases, and 10 bases lay in between. CDR3 length: 12 residues. CDR3 amino acids: CASSPGRQPQHF. The CDR3 DNA reads as TGTGCCAGCAGCCCGGGCAGACAGCCCCAGCATTTT.

This clonotype occurred many times. This chain links TRBV1 with TRBJ1-2. TRBV1 is described as a pseudogene. The CDR3 consists of 12 residues. CDR3 in amino acids: CTSSHGIWGYTF. The CDR3 DNA follows: TGCACCAGCAGCCACGGAATCTGGGGCTACACCTTC.